This T cell receptor (beta chain) was found in a study of Graves' ophthalmopathy and Graves' hyperthyroidism. Study results and limitations: The study's model predicted ophthalmopathy progression at around 70% sensitivity and 72% to 75% specificity.

TCR beta CDR3 regions were amplified from RNA transcripts. RT-PCR with HTBI primers came first, then second-round multiplex PCR. TCRdb fed the multiplex PCR reads into MiXCR, producing one record per CDR3 protein. The table records hundreds of thousands of distinct CDR3 sequences, 21% of them present only once. Germline V CDR1 and CDR2: MNHEY, SVGEGT. CDR3 length: 14 amino acids. V lost 2 bases to trimming and J lost 3 bases; unmatched junction nucleotides: 4. The PBMCs originated from roughly 10 ml of fresh peripheral blood. To note about this clonotype: Antigen unknown.

V gene TRBV6-2 or TRBV6-3 combines with J gene TRBJ2-7; TRBD1 agrees at 7 bases. Sequencing used peripheral blood. The sequence derives from a woman aged 18-35 years with stable Graves' hyperthyroidism. CDR3 DNA sequence: TGTGCCAGCAGTTACACCGCAGGGGGCTACGAGCAGTACTTC. Translation: CASSYTAGGYEQYF.